This TCR beta chain appears in the sequencing data of a study of T cell repertoires in cytomegalovirus infection. Trimming left V 3 bases short and J 8 bases short, with 17 bases between. CDR1 and CDR2 from the germline V gene are LNHDA and SQIVND (reference sequence). This CDR3 has 15 amino acids. MiXCR, applied by TCRdb to the reads, yields one record per CDR3 protein. In the table there are about 490,000 distinct CDR3 sequences, 26% of which are singletons. The sequence derives from a human donor in good health (CMV status not recorded). Some clones in this sample may be carry-over from other donors' samples. The genes are TRBV19 and TRBJ2-1; D ambiguous. The sequenced material came from PBMCs. CDR3 protein: CASSISSALLHEQFF. In DNA form, the CDR3 reads TGTGCCAGTAGTATTTCGAGCGCTTTACTCCATGAGCAGTTCTTC.